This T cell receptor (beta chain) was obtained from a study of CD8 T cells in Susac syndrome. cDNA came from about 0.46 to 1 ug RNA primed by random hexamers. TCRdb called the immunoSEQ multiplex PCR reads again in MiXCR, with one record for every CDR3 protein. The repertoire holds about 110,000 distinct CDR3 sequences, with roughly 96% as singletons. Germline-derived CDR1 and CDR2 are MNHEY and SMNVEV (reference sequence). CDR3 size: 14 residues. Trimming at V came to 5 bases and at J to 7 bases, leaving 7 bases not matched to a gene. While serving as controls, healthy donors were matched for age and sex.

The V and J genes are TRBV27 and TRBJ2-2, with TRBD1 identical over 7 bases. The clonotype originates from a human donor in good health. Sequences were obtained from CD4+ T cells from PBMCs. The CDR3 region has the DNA TGTGCCAGCAGTCTTACAGGGGAGAACGGGGAGCTGTTTTTT. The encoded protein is CASSLTGENGELFF.